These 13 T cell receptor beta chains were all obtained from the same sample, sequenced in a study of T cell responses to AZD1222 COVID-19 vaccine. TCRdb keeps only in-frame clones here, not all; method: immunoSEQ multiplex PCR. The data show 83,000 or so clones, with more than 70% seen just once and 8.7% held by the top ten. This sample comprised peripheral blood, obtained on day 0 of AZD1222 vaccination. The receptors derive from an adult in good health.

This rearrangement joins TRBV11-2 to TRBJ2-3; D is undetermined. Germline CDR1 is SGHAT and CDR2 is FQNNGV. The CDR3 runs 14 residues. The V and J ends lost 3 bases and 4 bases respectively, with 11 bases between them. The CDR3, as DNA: TGTGCCAGCAGCTTTAGGTTGGTTTCAGATACGCAGTATTTT. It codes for CASSFRLVSDTQYF.

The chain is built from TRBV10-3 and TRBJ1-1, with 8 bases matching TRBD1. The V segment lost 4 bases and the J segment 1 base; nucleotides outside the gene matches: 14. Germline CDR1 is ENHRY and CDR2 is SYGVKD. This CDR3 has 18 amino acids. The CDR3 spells CAISASPVTGTGNTEAFF. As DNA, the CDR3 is TGTGCCATCAGTGCCTCACCCGTAACCGGGACAGGGAACACTGAAGCTTTCTTT.

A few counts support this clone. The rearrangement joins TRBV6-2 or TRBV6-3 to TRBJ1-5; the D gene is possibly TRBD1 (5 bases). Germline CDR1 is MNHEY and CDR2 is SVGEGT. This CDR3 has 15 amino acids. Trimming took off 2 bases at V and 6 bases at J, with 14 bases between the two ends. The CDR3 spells CASSYVAGIGQPQHF. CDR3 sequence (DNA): TGTGCCAGCAGTTACGTGGCAGGGATAGGTCAGCCCCAGCATTTT.

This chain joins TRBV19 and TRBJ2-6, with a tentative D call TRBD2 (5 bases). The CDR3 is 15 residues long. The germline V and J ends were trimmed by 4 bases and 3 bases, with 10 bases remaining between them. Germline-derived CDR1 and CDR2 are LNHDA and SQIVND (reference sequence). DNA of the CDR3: TGTGCCAGTAGTAGAGGGATGAGTGGGGCCAACGTCCTGACTTTC. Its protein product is CASSRGMSGANVLTF.

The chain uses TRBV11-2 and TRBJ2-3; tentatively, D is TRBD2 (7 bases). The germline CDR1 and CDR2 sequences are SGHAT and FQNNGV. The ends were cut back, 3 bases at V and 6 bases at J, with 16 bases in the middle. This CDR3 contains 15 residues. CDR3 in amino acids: CASSFMGGRRDTQYF. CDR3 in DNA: TGTGCCAGCAGCTTTATGGGGGGGCGCCGGGATACGCAGTATTTT.

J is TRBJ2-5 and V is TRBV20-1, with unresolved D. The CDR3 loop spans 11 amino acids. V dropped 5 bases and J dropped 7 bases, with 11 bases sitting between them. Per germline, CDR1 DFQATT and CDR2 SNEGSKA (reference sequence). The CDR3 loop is CSAGAGLTQYF. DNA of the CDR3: TGCAGTGCTGGTGCCGGGTTGACCCAGTACTTC.

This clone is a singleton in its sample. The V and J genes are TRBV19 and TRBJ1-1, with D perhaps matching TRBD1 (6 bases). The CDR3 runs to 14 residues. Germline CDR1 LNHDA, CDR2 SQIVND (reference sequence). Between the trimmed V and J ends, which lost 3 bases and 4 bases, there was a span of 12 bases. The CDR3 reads CASSMGTKGTEAFF. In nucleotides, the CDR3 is TGTGCCAGTAGTATGGGGACAAAAGGCACTGAAGCTTTCTTT.

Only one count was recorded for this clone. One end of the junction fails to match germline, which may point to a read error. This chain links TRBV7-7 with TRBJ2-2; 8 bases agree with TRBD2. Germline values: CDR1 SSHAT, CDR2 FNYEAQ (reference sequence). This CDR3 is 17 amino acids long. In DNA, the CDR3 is TGTGCTAGCAGCCCAAGCGGGAGTATGATATCTGGCGGGGAGCTGTTTTTT. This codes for CASSPSGSMISGGELFF.

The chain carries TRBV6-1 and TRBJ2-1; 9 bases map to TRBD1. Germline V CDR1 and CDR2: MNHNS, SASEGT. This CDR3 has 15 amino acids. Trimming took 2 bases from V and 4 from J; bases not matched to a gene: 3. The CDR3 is CASSEWTGVYNEQFF. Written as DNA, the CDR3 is TGTGCCAGCAGTGAATGGACAGGGGTATACAATGAGCAGTTCTTC.

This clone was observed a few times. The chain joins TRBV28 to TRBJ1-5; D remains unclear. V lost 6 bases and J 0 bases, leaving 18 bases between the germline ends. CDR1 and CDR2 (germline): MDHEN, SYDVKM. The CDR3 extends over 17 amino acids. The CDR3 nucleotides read TGTGCCAGCAGAAACACCGGGAGGAGAAGTAGCAATCAGCCCCAGCATTTT. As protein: CASRNTGRRSSNQPQHF.

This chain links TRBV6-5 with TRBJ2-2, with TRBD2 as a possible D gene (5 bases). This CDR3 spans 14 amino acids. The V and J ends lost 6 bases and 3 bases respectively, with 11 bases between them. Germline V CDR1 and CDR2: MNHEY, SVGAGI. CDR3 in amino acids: CASRIGSDTGELFF. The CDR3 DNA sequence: TGTGCCAGCAGGATAGGGAGTGACACCGGGGAGCTGTTTTTT.

This CDR3 reads CASSRGGPLNTGELFF. The CDR3, as DNA: TGTGCCAGTAGTAGAGGAGGTCCCCTGAACACCGGGGAGCTGTTTTTT. V usage is TRBV19 and J usage is TRBJ2-2, with D tentatively TRBD2 (5 bases). V lost 4 bases to trimming and J lost 1 base, with 13 bases between them. The CDR3 is 16 amino acids. CDR1 is LNHDA, CDR2 SQIVND, per germline (reference sequence). Looking up the rest from reference TRBV19 and TRBJ2-2 gives the full variable domain: DGGITQSPKYLFRKEGQNVTLSCEQNLNHDAMYWYRQDPGQGLRLIYYSQIVNDFQKGDIAEGYSVSREKKESFPLTVTSAQKNPTAFYLCASSRGGPLNTGELFFGEGSRLTVL.

The chain's CDR3 is CATSRDQGGAYEQYF. CDR3 DNA: TGTGCCACCAGCAGAGATCAGGGCGGGGCCTACGAGCAGTACTTC. The chain uses TRBV15 and TRBJ2-7, with a tentative D call TRBD2 (6 bases). The CDR3 length is 15 residues. Trimming pared 0 bases from V and 2 bases from J, leaving 11 bases between. Germline CDR1 LNHNV, CDR2 YYDKDF (reference sequence).